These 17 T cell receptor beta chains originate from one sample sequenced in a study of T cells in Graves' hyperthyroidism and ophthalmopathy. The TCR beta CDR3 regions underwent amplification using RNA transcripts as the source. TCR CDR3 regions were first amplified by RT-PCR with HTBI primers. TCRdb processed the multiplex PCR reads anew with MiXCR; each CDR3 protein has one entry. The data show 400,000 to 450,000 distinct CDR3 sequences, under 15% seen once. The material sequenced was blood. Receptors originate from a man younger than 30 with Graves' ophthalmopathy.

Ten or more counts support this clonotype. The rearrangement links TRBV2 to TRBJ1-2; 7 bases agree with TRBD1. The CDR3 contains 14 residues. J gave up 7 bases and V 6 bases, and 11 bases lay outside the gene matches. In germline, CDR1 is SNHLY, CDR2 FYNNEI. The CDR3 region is CASSFETGYGGYTF. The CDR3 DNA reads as TGTGCCAGCAGCTTCGAGACAGGGTACGGTGGCTACACCTTC.

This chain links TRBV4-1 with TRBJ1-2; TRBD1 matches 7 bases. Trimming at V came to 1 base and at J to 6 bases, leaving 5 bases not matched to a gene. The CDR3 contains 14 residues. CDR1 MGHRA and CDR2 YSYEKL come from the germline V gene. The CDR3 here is CASSQVGRGNGYTF. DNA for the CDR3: TGCGCCAGCAGCCAAGTTGGCAGGGGGAATGGCTACACCTTC.

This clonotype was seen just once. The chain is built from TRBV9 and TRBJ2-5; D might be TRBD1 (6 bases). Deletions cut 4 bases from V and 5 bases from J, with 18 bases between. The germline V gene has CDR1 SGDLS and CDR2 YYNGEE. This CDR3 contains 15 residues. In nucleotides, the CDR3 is TGTGCCAGCAGCCCAGAGGGCAGGCAGGGGGAGACCCAGTACTTC. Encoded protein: CASSPEGRQGETQYF.

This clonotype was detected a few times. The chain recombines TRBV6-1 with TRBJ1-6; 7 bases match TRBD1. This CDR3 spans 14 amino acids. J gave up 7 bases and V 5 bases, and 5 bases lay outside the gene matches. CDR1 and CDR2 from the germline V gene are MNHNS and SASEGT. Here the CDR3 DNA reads TGTGCCAGCAGTTGGGACAGCCAAAATTCACCCCTCCACTTT. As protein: CASSWDSQNSPLHF.

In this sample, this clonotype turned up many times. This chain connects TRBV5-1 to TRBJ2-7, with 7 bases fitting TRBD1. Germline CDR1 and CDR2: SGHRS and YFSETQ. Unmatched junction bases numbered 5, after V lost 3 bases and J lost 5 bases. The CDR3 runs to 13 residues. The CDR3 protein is CASSYRTGDEQYF. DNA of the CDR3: TGCGCCAGCAGCTACCGTACAGGGGACGAGCAGTACTTC.

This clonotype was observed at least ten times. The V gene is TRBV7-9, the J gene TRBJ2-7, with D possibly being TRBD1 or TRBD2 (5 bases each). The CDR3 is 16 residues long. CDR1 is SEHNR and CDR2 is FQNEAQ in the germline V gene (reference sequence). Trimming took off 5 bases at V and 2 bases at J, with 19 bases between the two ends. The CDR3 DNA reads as TGTGCCAGCAGCAGTTTCGGGGCCCCCGGGACCTACGAGCAGTACTTC. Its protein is CASSSFGAPGTYEQYF.

CDR3: CASSYAQETNEKLFF. The CDR3 DNA reads as TGTGCCAGCAGTTACGCACAGGAAACTAATGAAAAACTGTTTTTT. The chain uses TRBV6-2 or TRBV6-3 and TRBJ1-4; the D gene is possibly TRBD1 (5 bases). CDR1 is MNHEY, CDR2 SVGEGT, per germline. V was trimmed by 2 bases and J by 1 base, leaving 8 bases between them. CDR3 length: 15 residues.

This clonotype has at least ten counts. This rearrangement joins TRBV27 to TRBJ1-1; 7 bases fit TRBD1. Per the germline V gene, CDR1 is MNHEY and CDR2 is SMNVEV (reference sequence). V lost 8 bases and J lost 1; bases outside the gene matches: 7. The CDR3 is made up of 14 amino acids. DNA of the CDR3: TGTGCCAGCGGCAGGGGGGTAGGGAACACTGAAGCTTTCTTT. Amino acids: CASGRGVGNTEAFF.

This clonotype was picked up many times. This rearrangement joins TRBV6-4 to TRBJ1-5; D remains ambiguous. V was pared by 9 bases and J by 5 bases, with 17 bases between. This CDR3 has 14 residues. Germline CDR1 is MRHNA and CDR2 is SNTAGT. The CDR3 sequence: CARREKMTHQPQHF. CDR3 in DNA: TGTGCCAGACGGGAGAAAATGACCCATCAGCCCCAGCATTTT.

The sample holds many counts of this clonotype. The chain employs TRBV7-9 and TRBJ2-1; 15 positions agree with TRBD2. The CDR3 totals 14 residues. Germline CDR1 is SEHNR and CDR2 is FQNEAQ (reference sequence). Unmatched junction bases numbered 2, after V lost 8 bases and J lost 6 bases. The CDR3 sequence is CASGLAGGRNEQFF. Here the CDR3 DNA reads TGTGCCAGCGGACTAGCGGGGGGGCGCAATGAGCAGTTCTTC.

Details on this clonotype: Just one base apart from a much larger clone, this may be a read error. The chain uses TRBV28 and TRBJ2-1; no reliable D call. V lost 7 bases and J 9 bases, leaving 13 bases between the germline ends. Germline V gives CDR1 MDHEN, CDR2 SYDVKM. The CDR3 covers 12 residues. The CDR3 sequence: CASTVPNSEQFF. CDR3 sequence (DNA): TGTGCCAGCACCGTCCCAAATAGTGAGCAGTTCTTC.

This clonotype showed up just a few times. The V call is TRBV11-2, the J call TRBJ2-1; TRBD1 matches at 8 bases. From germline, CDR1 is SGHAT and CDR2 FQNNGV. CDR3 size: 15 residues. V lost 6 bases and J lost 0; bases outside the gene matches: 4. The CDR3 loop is CASSTTGGSYNEQFF. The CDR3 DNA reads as TGTGCCAGCAGTACCACAGGGGGCTCCTACAATGAGCAGTTCTTC.

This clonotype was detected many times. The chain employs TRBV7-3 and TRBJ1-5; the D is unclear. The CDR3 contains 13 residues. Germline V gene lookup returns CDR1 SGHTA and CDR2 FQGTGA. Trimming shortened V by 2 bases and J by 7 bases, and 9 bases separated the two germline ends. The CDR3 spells CASSLGRDQPQHF. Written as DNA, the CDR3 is TGTGCCAGCAGCTTAGGCAGAGACCAGCCCCAGCATTTT.

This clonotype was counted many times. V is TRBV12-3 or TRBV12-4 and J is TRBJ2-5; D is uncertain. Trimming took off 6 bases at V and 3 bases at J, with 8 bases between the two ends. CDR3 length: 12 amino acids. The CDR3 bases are TGTGCCAGCAGCTTAAGAGAAGAGACCCAGTACTTC. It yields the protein CASSLREETQYF.

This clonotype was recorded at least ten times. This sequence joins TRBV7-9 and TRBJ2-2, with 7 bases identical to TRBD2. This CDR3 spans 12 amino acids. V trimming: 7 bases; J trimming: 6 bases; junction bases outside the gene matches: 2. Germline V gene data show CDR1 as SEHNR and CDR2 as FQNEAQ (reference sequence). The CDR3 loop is CASNRGAGELFF. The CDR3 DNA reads TGTGCCAGCAACCGGGGGGCCGGGGAGCTGTTTTTT.

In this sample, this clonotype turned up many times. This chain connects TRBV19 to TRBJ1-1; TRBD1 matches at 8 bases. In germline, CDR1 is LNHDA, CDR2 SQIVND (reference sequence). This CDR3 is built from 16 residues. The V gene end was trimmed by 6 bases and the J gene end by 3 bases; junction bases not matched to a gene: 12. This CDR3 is CASRFSPGTGDTEAFF. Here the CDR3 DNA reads TGTGCCAGTAGATTCTCCCCAGGGACAGGAGACACTGAAGCTTTCTTT.

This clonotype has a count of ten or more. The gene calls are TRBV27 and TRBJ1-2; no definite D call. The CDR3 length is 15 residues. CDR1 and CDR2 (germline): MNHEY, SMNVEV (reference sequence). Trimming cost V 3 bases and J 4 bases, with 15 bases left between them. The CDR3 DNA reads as TGTGCCAGCAGTTTTCGCCAACCCGGGGTCTATGGCTACACCTTC. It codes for CASSFRQPGVYGYTF.